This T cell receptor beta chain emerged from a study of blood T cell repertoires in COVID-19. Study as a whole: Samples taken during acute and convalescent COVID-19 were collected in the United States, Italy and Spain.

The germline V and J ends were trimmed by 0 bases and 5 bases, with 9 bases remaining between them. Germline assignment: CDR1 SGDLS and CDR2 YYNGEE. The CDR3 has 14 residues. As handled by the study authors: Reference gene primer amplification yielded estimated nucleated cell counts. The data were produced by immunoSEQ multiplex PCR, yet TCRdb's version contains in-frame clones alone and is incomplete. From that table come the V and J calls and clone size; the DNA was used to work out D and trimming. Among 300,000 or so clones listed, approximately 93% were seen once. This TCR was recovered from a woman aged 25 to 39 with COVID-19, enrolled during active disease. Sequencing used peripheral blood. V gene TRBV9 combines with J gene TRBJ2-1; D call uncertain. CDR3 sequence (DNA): TGTGCCAGCAGCGTAGCCCTATCCGACAATGAGCAGTTCTTC. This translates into CASSVALSDNEQFF.